Presented here are 26 T cell receptor beta chains from one specimen sequenced in a study of beta chain features in type 1 diabetes. Study-wide findings and caveats: Moderate but significant shortening of TCRB CDR3s was recorded in all four CD4+ subsets from Type 1 diabetes patients.

The antigens of these receptors remain unknown. Expressed TCRB transcripts were sequenced because the entire RNA isolate underwent reverse transcription. The repertoire was sequenced with immunoSEQ multiplex PCR; TCRdb's copy has only in-frame clones and lacks some. The sample contains some 47,000 clones, approximately 43% of which appear only once. The sample was stem cell memory CD4+ T cells from blood. These receptors were taken from a man between 25 and 39 years old with type 1 diabetes.

The sample holds a few counts of this clone. The chain recombines TRBV18 with TRBJ2-6, with TRBD1 matching over 11 bases. This CDR3 contains 18 residues. V dropped 3 bases and J dropped 0; count of bases not matched to a gene: 4. Germline-derived CDR1 and CDR2 are KGHSH and LQKENI. The CDR3 DNA reads as TGTGCCAGCTCACCGCGGACAGGGGGCCTCTCTGGGGCCAACGTCCTGACTTTC. This sequence encodes CASSPRTGGLSGANVLTF.

This clone was recorded a few times. V gene TRBV5-6 combines with J gene TRBJ1-5; perhaps TRBD1 as D (6 bases). The CDR3 contains 15 residues. Between the trimmed V and J ends, which lost 4 bases and 3 bases, there was a span of 14 bases. Germline V gene data show CDR1 as SGHDT and CDR2 as YYEEEE. The chain's CDR3 is CASSTRGRINQPQHF. The CDR3 nucleotides are TGTGCCAGCAGCACCAGGGGCAGGATCAATCAGCCCCAGCATTTT.

V and J are TRBV19 and TRBJ2-7, with D maybe TRBD1 (6 bases). CDR1 and CDR2 (germline): LNHDA, SQIVND (reference sequence). V dropped 9 bases and J dropped 1 base, with 16 bases sitting between them. This CDR3 spans 14 amino acids. This CDR3 is CARGAGDRSYEQYF. The CDR3 DNA is TGTGCCAGAGGGGCAGGGGATAGGTCCTACGAGCAGTACTTC.

This clone is a singleton in its sample. The chain has TRBV6-1 and TRBJ1-2; tentative D call: TRBD1 (5 bases). Trimming stripped 6 bases from V and 4 bases from J, with 9 bases between. Germline lookup yields CDR1 MNHNS and CDR2 SASEGT. CDR3 length equals 12 residues. The CDR3 nucleotides read TGTGCCAGCAGCGAGACAGTCTATGGCTACACCTTC. As protein: CASSETVYGYTF.

This rearrangement joins TRBV28 to TRBJ2-5, with TRBD2 as a possible D gene (5 bases). V lost 4 bases to trimming and J lost 5 bases, with 11 bases between them. The CDR3 has 13 residues. Germline loops: CDR1 MDHEN, CDR2 SYDVKM. CDR3 nucleotide sequence: TGTGCCAGCAGTTCGACTATCTGGGAGACCCAGTACTTC. Translation: CASSSTIWETQYF.

DNA for the CDR3: TGTGCCACCAGTGCACAGGGGATAAGCACAGATACGCAGTATTTT. Amino acid sequence: CATSAQGISTDTQYF. The rearrangement uses TRBV9 and TRBJ2-3, with 7 positions matching TRBD1. Germline trimming cut 9 bases from V and 0 bases from J; bases unmatched to any gene: 10. The germline CDR1 and CDR2 sequences are SGDLS and YYNGEE. This CDR3 comprises 15 residues.

This clone was counted only a few times. This chain uses TRBV28 with TRBJ2-3; D possibly corresponds to TRBD1 (6 bases). CDR3 size: 13 residues. The V gene's germline CDR1 is MDHEN and CDR2 SYDVKM. Trimming removed 4 bases from V and 7 bases from J, with 12 bases in between. CDR3 bases: TGTGCCAGCAGTTCCTCAGGGGAGAATACGCAGTATTTT. Amino acids: CASSSSGENTQYF.

This clone occurred a few times. This sequence joins TRBV19 and TRBJ2-3, with 12 bases identical to TRBD2. Per germline, CDR1 LNHDA and CDR2 SQIVND (reference sequence). This CDR3 contains 15 residues. Trimming took 9 bases from V and 6 from J; bases not matched to a gene: 10. CDR3 coding DNA: TGTGCCAGCAAGTCTGGACTAGCGGGATCGGATACGCAGTATTTT. This translates into CASKSGLAGSDTQYF.

The chain joins TRBV18 to TRBJ2-1; D remains unclear. V shed 1 base and J shed 7 bases, with 14 bases lying between them. The CDR3 length is 15 residues. Per germline, CDR1 KGHSH and CDR2 LQKENI. CDR3 sequence reads: CASSPLPSSGNEQFF. The CDR3 nucleotides are TGTGCCAGCTCACCACTGCCCAGTTCCGGGAATGAGCAGTTCTTC.

The CDR3 region has the DNA TGTGCCAGCGGGACAAACTCCTACGAGCAGTACTTC. This codes for CASGTNSYEQYF. J is TRBJ2-7 and V is TRBV2, with D possibly being TRBD1 (6 bases). The CDR3 is made up of 12 amino acids. V was trimmed by 8 bases and J by 0 bases, leaving 8 bases between them. Germline-derived CDR1 and CDR2 are SNHLY and FYNNEI.

There are a few counts of this clone. CDR3 sequence (DNA): TGTGCCAGCAGCTTCTTCAGGGTCCCCGGGGCCAACGTCCTGACTTTC. Its protein is CASSFFRVPGANVLTF. This rearrangement joins TRBV7-2 to TRBJ2-6, with D perhaps TRBD1 (5 bases). From germline, CDR1 is SGHTA and CDR2 FQGNSA. CDR3 length equals 16 residues. V was cut by 3 bases and J by 4 bases, with 13 bases left in between.

The chain is built from TRBV6-6 and TRBJ2-7; 9 bases map to TRBD2. The CDR3 is 16 residues long. Per the germline V gene, CDR1 is MNHNY and CDR2 is SVGAGI (reference sequence). The V and J ends lost 4 bases and 4 bases, in that order; junction bases with no gene match: 11. As DNA, the CDR3 is TGTGCCAGCAGTTCCCCTAGCGGGATCCTAATTTACGAGCAGTACTTC. It specifies CASSSPSGILIYEQYF.

In its sample, this clone was seen a few times. The V call is TRBV14, the J call TRBJ2-5, with D tentatively TRBD1 (5 bases). CDR1 SGHDN and CDR2 FVKESK come from the germline V gene. The germline V and J ends were trimmed by 4 bases and 4 bases, with 10 bases remaining between them. This CDR3 region has 13 residues. CDR3 nucleotides: TGTGCCAGCAGCCTCAGGGTAGGAGAGACCCAGTACTTC. As protein: CASSLRVGETQYF.

The CDR3 DNA is TGTGCCAGCAAAAGGGGGGGAGAGACCCAGTACTTC. It yields the protein CASKRGGETQYF. The genes are TRBV28 and TRBJ2-5; D may be TRBD2 (7 bases). Trimming left V 7 bases short and J 4 bases short, with 10 bases between. From germline, CDR1 is MDHEN and CDR2 SYDVKM. The length of the CDR3 is 12 residues.

The chain is built from TRBV28 and TRBJ1-2; maybe TRBD1 (5 bases). The CDR3 length is 15 residues. Trimming shortened V by 3 bases and J by 4 bases, and 15 bases separated the two germline ends. Germline loops: CDR1 MDHEN, CDR2 SYDVKM. CDR3 in DNA: TGTGCCAGCAGTTTCGGGAGGGGCCCCGCCTATGGCTACACCTTC. Protein: CASSFGRGPAYGYTF.

The J gene is TRBJ1-3, the V gene TRBV28, with 8 nucleotides matching TRBD1. This CDR3 region has 16 residues. Germline assignment: CDR1 MDHEN and CDR2 SYDVKM. Germline trimming cut 3 bases from V and 2 bases from J; bases unmatched to any gene: 6. The CDR3 is CASSFGQGIPGNTIYF. In DNA form, the CDR3 reads TGTGCCAGCAGTTTCGGACAGGGCATTCCTGGAAACACCATATATTTT. Variable domain in full (rest from reference TRBV28 and TRBJ1-3): DVKVTQSSRYLVKRTGEKVFLECVQDMDHENMFWYRQDPGLGLRLIYFSYDVKMKEKGDIPEGYSVSREKKERFSLILESASTNQTSMYLCASSFGQGIPGNTIYFGEGSWLTVV.

This clone has only a few counts. This chain uses TRBV18 with TRBJ2-2; the match to TRBD1 covers 8 bases. CDR1 and CDR2 from the germline V gene are KGHSH and LQKENI. V shed 4 bases, J shed 6 bases, and the junction held 7 bases outside the gene matches. This CDR3 contains 15 residues. CDR3 loop: CASSQGQGGPGELFF. The CDR3 nucleotides are TGTGCCAGCTCACAAGGACAGGGCGGCCCCGGGGAGCTGTTTTTT. Drawing the rest from reference TRBV18 and TRBJ2-2, the complete variable domain is NAGVMQNPRHLVRRRGQEARLRCSPMKGHSHVYWYRQLPEEGLKFMVYLQKENIIDESGMPKERFSAEFPKEGPSILRIQQVVRGDSAAYFCASSQGQGGPGELFFGEGSRLTVL.

This chain links TRBV10-3 with TRBJ2-7; D not resolved. V lost 4 bases and J 2 bases, leaving 15 bases between the germline ends. Germline V gene sequence: CDR1 ENHRY, CDR2 SYGVKD. The CDR3 loop spans 15 amino acids. As DNA, the CDR3 is TGTGCCATCAGTGCTCAGCGCGGTCTAACCTACGAGCAGTACTTC. Translating it yields CAISAQRGLTYEQYF.

The chain is built from TRBV6-1 and TRBJ2-7; 11 nucleotides align to TRBD2. CDR1 and CDR2 from the germline V gene are MNHNS and SASEGT. The junction had 4 bases not matched to a gene; V was cut back by 9 bases and J by 0 bases. The length of the CDR3 is 14 residues. CDR3 sequence (DNA): TGTGCCAGTCTAGCGGGAGGTTTCTCCTACGAGCAGTACTTC. Protein sequence: CASLAGGFSYEQYF.

This clone has a handful of counts. The chain has TRBV5-1 and TRBJ1-2, with a tentative D call TRBD1 (5 bases). With 3 bases removed from V and 10 bases from J, the gap between germline ends came to 19 bases. The CDR3 is 14 amino acids. CDR1 and CDR2 (germline): SGHRS, YFSETQ. The CDR3 protein is CASSWRGPVNDYTF. CDR3 sequence (DNA): TGCGCCAGCAGCTGGAGGGGCCCAGTCAATGACTACACCTTC.

CDR3 amino acids: CASSLKAAPDIQYF. In nucleotides, the CDR3 is TGTGCCAGCAGTTTAAAGGCGGCACCAGACATTCAGTACTTC. The chain combines TRBV27 with TRBJ2-4, with unresolved D. CDR1 MNHEY and CDR2 SMNVEV come from the germline V gene (reference sequence). V was shortened by 2 bases and J by 8 bases, with 13 bases between the two germline ends. The CDR3 length is 14 residues.

This CDR3 reads CASSEDGLRGNTIYF. CDR3 coding DNA: TGTGCCAGCAGTGAAGACGGGTTGCGGGGAAACACCATATATTTT. This sequence joins TRBV2 and TRBJ1-3; no definite D call. V was clipped by 1 base and J by 4 bases, with 11 bases between them. This CDR3 spans 15 amino acids. The germline V gene encodes CDR1 SNHLY and CDR2 FYNNEI.

A few counts support this clone. V usage is TRBV6-5 and J usage is TRBJ2-7; 9 bases line up with TRBD2. The V segment lost 7 bases and the J segment 2 bases; nucleotides outside the gene matches: 6. The CDR3 contains 14 residues. Germline V CDR1 and CDR2: MNHEY, SVGAGI. In DNA, the CDR3 is TGTGCCAGCACCTTAGCGGGAGCGACCTACGAGCAGTACTTC. Translated, it gives CASTLAGATYEQYF.

This rearrangement joins TRBV10-3 to TRBJ2-7; D unclear. The CDR3 extends over 12 amino acids. The germline V and J ends were trimmed by 2 bases and 5 bases, with 7 bases remaining between them. CDR1 is ENHRY, CDR2 SYGVKD, per germline. Here the CDR3 DNA reads TGTGCCATCAGTGAGAGAGGCCACGAGCAGTACTTC. It codes for CAISERGHEQYF.

V usage is TRBV4-1 and J usage is TRBJ2-7; 8 positions agree with TRBD2. CDR1 and CDR2 from the germline V gene are MGHRA and YSYEKL. The CDR3 is 16 amino acids. The J segment lost 0 bases and the V segment lost 2 bases, leaving 6 bases of the junction unmatched. CDR3 in DNA: TGCGCCAGCAGCCAAAGGGCGGGAGGACGCTCCTACGAGCAGTACTTC. The encoded protein is CASSQRAGGRSYEQYF.

The chain employs TRBV15 and TRBJ2-1; 11 bases are a match to TRBD2. Trimming at V came to 1 base and at J to 6 bases, leaving 8 bases not matched to a gene. There are 17 residues in the CDR3. The germline V gene encodes CDR1 LNHNV and CDR2 YYDKDF (reference sequence). The CDR3 sequence: CATSRVLGLAAFNEQFF. In DNA form, the CDR3 reads TGTGCCACCAGCAGAGTGCTGGGACTAGCGGCCTTCAATGAGCAGTTCTTC.